This T cell receptor (beta chain) is drawn from a study of CD8 T cells in Susac syndrome. TEMRA cells were FACS-enriched, unlike CD8+ and CD4+ T cells, which were negatively isolated. The germline CDR1 and CDR2 sequences are SGHRS and YFSETQ. Trimming shortened V by 1 base and J by 5 bases, and 15 bases separated the two germline ends. The CDR3 covers 15 residues. The authors reverse transcribed 0.5 to 1 ug RNA with random hexamers. TCR beta CDR3 was amplified by immunoSEQ multiplex PCR. This amplification extended across 54 Vbeta and 13 Jbeta segments. TCRdb re-derived calls from the immunoSEQ multiplex PCR reads in MiXCR, one entry per CDR3 protein. The profile covers about 110,000 distinct CDR3 sequences, with roughly 97% appearing a single time and 0.075% to 0.1% taken by the ten largest.

This receptor was obtained from a human donor in good health. Source material: CD4+ T cells from PBMCs. The chain carries TRBV5-1 and TRBJ2-5, with D possibly TRBD2 on 5 matching bases. In DNA, the CDR3 is TGCGCCAGCAGCTTGTTTAACCCCGAGCGGGAGACCCAGTACTTC. This sequence encodes CASSLFNPERETQYF.